The 17 T cell receptor beta chains reported below all come from one sample, sequenced in a study of blood T cell repertoires in COVID-19. TCRdb's table, derived via immunoSEQ multiplex PCR, lists solely in-frame clones and lacks some. Here the sample spans about 140,000 clones, roughly 77% being singletons. The material sequenced was peripheral blood. These receptors originate from a man between 60 and 70 years old with acute or convalescent COVID-19.

The genes are TRBV27 and TRBJ2-3; D might be TRBD1 (6 bases). Trimming removed 1 base at V and 1 base at J, with 15 bases between. The V gene's germline CDR1 is MNHEY and CDR2 SMNVEV (reference sequence). This CDR3 comprises 17 residues. Here the CDR3 DNA reads TGTGCCAGCAGTTTATGGTCGGACAGCAGAGGCACAGATACGCAGTATTTT. It translates to CASSLWSDSRGTDTQYF.

The genes are TRBV9 and TRBJ1-1, with D possibly matching TRBD1 (5 bases). V lost 0 bases and J lost 4, with 10 bases in between. CDR3 length equals 14 residues. Germline values: CDR1 SGDLS, CDR2 YYNGEE. CDR3 nucleotide sequence: TGTGCCAGCAGCGTAGGCTCGCAGGGCACTGAAGCTTTCTTT. Its protein is CASSVGSQGTEAFF. Together with reference TRBV9 and TRBJ1-1, the CDR3 gives the full variable domain: DSGVTQTPKHLITATGQRVTLRCSPRSGDLSVYWYQQSLDQGLQFLIQYYNGEERAKGNILERFSAQQFPDLHSELNLSSLELGDSALYFCASSVGSQGTEAFFGQGTRLTVV.

V is TRBV19 and J is TRBJ2-1; 10 bases are a match to TRBD2. The trim removed 5 bases at V and 9 bases at J, leaving 7 bases unmatched. Germline loops: CDR1 LNHDA, CDR2 SQIVND (reference sequence). The CDR3 sequence is 14 residues long. The CDR3 DNA is TGTGCCAGTAGTCCAGCGGGAGGGGCTGGTGAGCAGTTCTTC. It yields the protein CASSPAGGAGEQFF.

The genes are TRBV25-1 and TRBJ1-5; the D is unclear. The V end lost 1 base, the J end lost 8 bases, and 9 bases lay between the germline ends. Germline values: CDR1 MGHDK, CDR2 SYGVNS. The length of the CDR3 is 13 residues. The CDR3 DNA reads as TGTGCCAGCAGTGAATGGGTGGAGGAGCCCCAGCATTTT. Protein: CASSEWVEEPQHF.

This chain connects TRBV3-1 (or the pseudogene TRBV3-2) to TRBJ2-5; TRBD2 matches at 9 bases. The CDR3 sequence is 18 residues long. V lost 0 bases and J lost 5; bases outside the gene matches: 13. Germline CDR1 and CDR2: LGHDT and YNNKEL (reference sequence). This CDR3 reads CASSQDPPTSGRVETQYF. CDR3 nucleotide sequence: TGTGCCAGCAGCCAAGATCCCCCGACTAGCGGCCGGGTGGAGACCCAGTACTTC.

V is TRBV11-2 and J is TRBJ2-1; possibly TRBD2 for D (6 bases). This CDR3 is built from 14 residues. The V gene lost 3 bases and the J gene lost 8 bases, with 14 bases spanning the gap. Germline CDR1 reads SGHAT; CDR2 reads FQNNGV. CDR3: CASSLLAGGYEQFF. For the CDR3, the DNA is TGTGCCAGCAGCTTGCTAGCTGGAGGGTATGAGCAGTTCTTC.

V is TRBV16 and J is TRBJ2-2, with D tentatively TRBD1 (5 bases). The CDR3 totals 21 residues. Germline V lookup: CDR1 KGHSY, CDR2 FQNENV. V was clipped by 0 bases and J by 4 bases, with 27 bases between them. The CDR3 DNA sequence: TGTGCCAGCAGCCAATCAACCCCTCTTTGGGCAGGGATCCTCGGCACCGGGGAGCTGTTTTTT. Protein sequence: CASSQSTPLWAGILGTGELFF.

CDR3 DNA sequence: TGTGCCGGGCAACAGGGGATGGATCAGCCCCAGCATTTT. This translates into CAGQQGMDQPQHF. V gene TRBV2 combines with J gene TRBJ1-5; TRBD1 matches 7 bases. V lost 11 bases, J lost 5 bases, and 9 bases stayed unmatched. Germline assignment: CDR1 SNHLY and CDR2 FYNNEI. The CDR3 has 13 residues.

The V call is TRBV5-1, the J call TRBJ2-7, with TRBD2 matching 9 bases. The CDR3 totals 13 residues. Germline CDR1 SGHRS, CDR2 YFSETQ. J gave up 3 bases and V 10 bases, and 8 bases lay outside the gene matches. The CDR3 region is CARGAGGGYEQYF. The CDR3 DNA sequence: TGCGCCCGTGGGGCGGGGGGGGGCTACGAGCAGTACTTC. The full variable domain, completed using reference TRBV5-1 and TRBJ2-7, is KAGVTQTPRYLIKTRGQQVTLSCSPISGHRSVSWYQQTPGQGLQFLFEYFSETQRNKGNFPGRFSGRQFSNSRSEMNVSTLELGDSALYLCARGAGGGYEQYFGPGTRLTVT.

Ten or more counts support this clone. This rearrangement joins TRBV5-4 to TRBJ2-3; D perhaps matches TRBD2 (5 bases). There are 15 residues in the CDR3. The germline CDR1 and CDR2 sequences are SGHNT and YYREEE (reference sequence). Trimming removed 2 bases from V and 0 bases from J, with 10 bases in between. The CDR3 DNA reads TGTGCCAGCAGCTTCTTCGGCGGGAGCACAGATACGCAGTATTTT. It specifies CASSFFGGSTDTQYF. The full variable domain, rest sourced from reference TRBV5-4 and TRBJ2-3, is ETGVTQSPTHLIKTRGQQVTLRCSSQSGHNTVSWYQQALGQGPQFIFQYYREEENGRGNFPPRFSGLQFPNYSSELNVNALELDDSALYLCASSFFGGSTDTQYFGPGTRLTVL.

This chain uses TRBV5-6 with TRBJ1-3; 7 bases fit TRBD1. Germline loops: CDR1 SGHDT, CDR2 YYEEEE. Losses at the gene ends were 4 bases for V and 0 bases for J; bases not matched to a gene: 4. CDR3 length: 15 amino acids. For the CDR3, the DNA is TGTGCCAGCAGCCCGACAGGGAACTCTGGAAACACCATATATTTT. Protein sequence: CASSPTGNSGNTIYF. The whole variable domain, filled in from reference TRBV5-6 and TRBJ1-3, reads DAGVTQSPTHLIKTRGQQVTLRCSPKSGHDTVSWYQQALGQGPQFIFQYYEEEERQRGNFPDRFSGHQFPNYSSELNVNALLLGDSALYLCASSPTGNSGNTIYFGEGSWLTVV.

This clone appeared once. This chain connects TRBV19 to TRBJ2-3; 13 nucleotides align to TRBD2. This CDR3 is built from 15 residues. The germline V gene encodes CDR1 LNHDA and CDR2 SQIVND (reference sequence). With 10 bases clipped from V and 6 bases from J, the junction kept 10 bases outside the gene matches. CDR3 in amino acids: CATLRTSGSSDTQYF. The CDR3 DNA reads TGTGCCACCCTAAGGACTAGCGGGAGTTCCGATACGCAGTATTTT. The whole variable domain, remainder taken from reference TRBV19 and TRBJ2-3, is DGGITQSPKYLFRKEGQNVTLSCEQNLNHDAMYWYRQDPGQGLRLIYYSQIVNDFQKGDIAEGYSVSREKKESFPLTVTSAQKNPTAFYLCATLRTSGSSDTQYFGPGTRLTVL.

The chain is built from TRBV11-2 and TRBJ1-2; no reliable D call. The CDR3 totals 16 residues. Germline values: CDR1 SGHAT, CDR2 FQNNGV. V dropped 0 bases and J dropped 2 bases, with 13 bases sitting between them. In DNA form, the CDR3 reads TGTGCCAGCAGCTTAGATATGAGGGCCCCCAACTATGGCTACACCTTC. Its translation is CASSLDMRAPNYGYTF.

At least ten counts were recorded for this clone. The rearrangement uses TRBV5-6 and TRBJ2-6; D uncertain. The CDR3 runs to 13 residues. The germline V and J ends were trimmed by 4 bases and 8 bases, with 10 bases remaining between them. Germline V lookup: CDR1 SGHDT, CDR2 YYEEEE. The CDR3 is CASSPEKTNVLTF. Here the CDR3 DNA reads TGTGCCAGCAGCCCTGAGAAAACCAACGTCCTGACTTTC.

The chain recombines TRBV4-1 with TRBJ1-2, with a weak D call TRBD1 (5 bases). Germline V CDR1 and CDR2: MGHRA, YSYEKL. The CDR3 has 17 residues. The V end lost 0 bases, the J end lost 3 bases, and 17 bases lay between the germline ends. Here the CDR3 reads CASSQELIQGIYYGYTF. CDR3 in DNA: TGCGCCAGCAGCCAAGAGTTAATTCAGGGTATCTACTATGGCTACACCTTC.

This chain joins TRBV4-1 and TRBJ1-2, with D perhaps matching TRBD1 (5 bases). Germline-derived CDR1 and CDR2 are MGHRA and YSYEKL. Trimming pared 0 bases from V and 8 bases from J, leaving 13 bases between. CDR3 size: 14 residues. The CDR3, as DNA: TGCGCCAGCAGCCAAGATAACGGGGCGGGGGGCTACACCTTC. Amino acids: CASSQDNGAGGYTF.

The rearrangement links TRBV19 to TRBJ1-5; 8 bases agree with TRBD1. Germline lookup yields CDR1 LNHDA and CDR2 SQIVND (reference sequence). V lost 5 bases to trimming and J lost 4 bases; unmatched junction nucleotides: 7. There are 15 residues in the CDR3. CDR3 loop: CASSSGQANNQPQHF. The DNA for the CDR3 is TGTGCCAGTAGTTCGGGACAGGCGAATAATCAGCCCCAGCATTTT.